These T cell receptor beta chains were read from a single sample in a study of T-cell memory formation after mild COVID-19. From the 5' RACE reads, TCRdb called clonotypes with MiXCR, one entry per CDR3 protein. The sample includes 450,000 to 650,000 distinct CDR3 sequences, about 20% of them seen just once. Source material: PBMCs or a T cell subset sorted from them (not recorded which). These receptors all come from an adult woman who had mild COVID-19 (a few samples of this study predate the infection). Cell type and time point are not known. Each CDR3 is given with its conserved first and last residue. A D gene is named only where the DNA matches it firmly. The size field is filled for only some rows; it gives once, few, many or a size class.

j_gene: TRBJ2-5; v_gene: TRBV12-3/TRBV12-4; d_gene: NA; abundance: many; CDR3nt: TGTGCCAGCAGTTTAGGGGCGGGCCAAGAGACCCAGTACTTC; CDR3aa: CASSLGAGQETQYF
j_gene: TRBJ2-1; v_gene: TRBV3-1; d_gene: NA; abundance: NA; CDR3nt: TGTGCCAGCACCCTCGACAGCAGCTCCTACAATGAGCAGTTCTTC; CDR3aa: CASTLDSSSYNEQFF
j_gene: TRBJ2-6; v_gene: TRBV15; d_gene: NA; abundance: NA; CDR3nt: TGTGCCACCAGCAGAGCTAGGAGGACAGTTTGGGCCAACGTCCTGACTTTC; CDR3aa: CATSRARRTVWANVLTF
j_gene: TRBJ2-1; v_gene: TRBV5-4; d_gene: NA; abundance: NA; CDR3nt: TGTGCCAGCAGCTACAGGAGCTCCTACAATGAGCAGTTCTTC; CDR3aa: CASSYRSSYNEQFF
j_gene: TRBJ1-4; v_gene: TRBV7-2; d_gene: NA; abundance: few; CDR3nt: TGTGCCAGCAGCGCCAACAGGGCGGCTGAAAAACTGTTTTTT; CDR3aa: CASSANRAAEKLFF
j_gene: TRBJ2-5; v_gene: TRBV12-3/TRBV12-4; d_gene: TRBD1; abundance: many; CDR3nt: TGTGCCAGCAGTTTTAGTAGACAGGGGAGCGAGACCCAGTACTTC; CDR3aa: CASSFSRQGSETQYF
j_gene: TRBJ1-2; v_gene: TRBV30; d_gene: NA; abundance: NA; CDR3nt: TGTGCCTGGAGGGGTCTGAGCTATGGCTACACCTTC; CDR3aa: CAWRGLSYGYTF
j_gene: TRBJ1-1; v_gene: TRBV18; d_gene: TRBD1; abundance: few; CDR3nt: TGTGCCAGCTCACCGAGGGGGCGAAGGACTGAAGCTTTCTTT; CDR3aa: CASSPRGRRTEAFF
j_gene: TRBJ1-4; v_gene: TRBV5-5; d_gene: NA; abundance: NA; CDR3nt: TGTGCCAGCAGCTTTACGGTTAATGAAAAACTGTTTTTT; CDR3aa: CASSFTVNEKLFF
j_gene: TRBJ2-1; v_gene: TRBV7-2; d_gene: NA; abundance: NA; CDR3nt: TGTGCCAGCACCCCCGACAATGAGCAGTTCTTC; CDR3aa: CASTPDNEQFF
j_gene: TRBJ2-3; v_gene: TRBV7-2; d_gene: TRBD2; abundance: NA; CDR3nt: TGTGCCAGCAGCCTAAGGACTAGCGGGCCTAGGGTGACGCAGTATTTT; CDR3aa: CASSLRTSGPRVTQYF
j_gene: TRBJ1-1; v_gene: TRBV30; d_gene: NA; abundance: few; CDR3nt: TGTGCCTGGTTAGTGAACACTGAAGCTTTCTTT; CDR3aa: CAWLVNTEAFF
j_gene: TRBJ2-3; v_gene: TRBV9; d_gene: NA; abundance: few; CDR3nt: TGTGCCAGCAGCGCCCGGGGGAATCCCCCAGATACGCAGTATTTT; CDR3aa: CASSARGNPPDTQYF
j_gene: TRBJ1-2; v_gene: TRBV12-3/TRBV12-4; d_gene: NA; abundance: few; CDR3nt: TGTGCCAGCAGTGATACACCGTCCGTCGGGGCTGGCTACACCTTC; CDR3aa: CASSDTPSVGAGYTF
j_gene: TRBJ2-3; v_gene: TRBV7-2; d_gene: NA; abundance: NA; CDR3nt: TGTGCCAGCAGCCGTATCCCCCAAGATACGCAGTATTTT; CDR3aa: CASSRIPQDTQYF
j_gene: TRBJ2-3; v_gene: TRBV4-1; d_gene: TRBD2; abundance: few; CDR3nt: TGCGCCAGCAGCTCCCGGGTAGCGGGGGGTACAGATACGCAGTATTTT; CDR3aa: CASSSRVAGGTDTQYF
j_gene: TRBJ2-3; v_gene: TRBV7-9; d_gene: NA; abundance: few; CDR3nt: TGTGCCAGCAGCTTTGCGGCCCCTAGCACAGATACGCAGTATTTT; CDR3aa: CASSFAAPSTDTQYF
j_gene: TRBJ1-2; v_gene: TRBV28; d_gene: NA; abundance: NA; CDR3nt: TGTGCCAGCGGTCTCCTATCACAGGACTATGGCTACACCTTC; CDR3aa: CASGLLSQDYGYTF
j_gene: TRBJ2-3; v_gene: TRBV10-3; d_gene: NA; abundance: NA; CDR3nt: TGTGCCATCACCGGATTACAGGGAGATACGCAGTATTTT; CDR3aa: CAITGLQGDTQYF
j_gene: TRBJ2-7; v_gene: TRBV12-3/TRBV12-4; d_gene: NA; abundance: many; CDR3nt: TGTGCCAGCACCCCTTTCGAGATAGGCGAGCAGTACTTC; CDR3aa: CASTPFEIGEQYF
j_gene: TRBJ2-2; v_gene: TRBV3-1; d_gene: TRBD2; abundance: NA; CDR3nt: TGTGCCAGCAGCCAAGATAGGGGACTAGCGGGAGGGCCGTACACCGGGGAGCTGTTTTTT; CDR3aa: CASSQDRGLAGGPYTGELFF
j_gene: TRBJ1-5; v_gene: TRBV10-3; d_gene: NA; abundance: NA; CDR3nt: TGTGCCATCAGCCCGAATGGGAACAATCAGCCCCAGCATTTT; CDR3aa: CAISPNGNNQPQHF
j_gene: TRBJ1-6; v_gene: TRBV12-3/TRBV12-4; d_gene: NA; abundance: many; CDR3nt: TGTGCCAGCAGTCCCACAGGGTTCGGATCACCCCTCCACTTT; CDR3aa: CASSPTGFGSPLHF
j_gene: TRBJ2-7; v_gene: TRBV5-5; d_gene: NA; abundance: NA; CDR3nt: TGTGCCAGCAGCCTTAGGAGCGCCTACGAGCAGTACTTC; CDR3aa: CASSLRSAYEQYF
j_gene: TRBJ2-5; v_gene: TRBV24-1; d_gene: NA; abundance: NA; CDR3nt: TGTGCCACCAGTGACCCCATAGAAGAGACCCAGTACTTC; CDR3aa: CATSDPIEETQYF
j_gene: TRBJ2-7; v_gene: TRBV18; d_gene: NA; abundance: NA; CDR3nt: TGTGCCAGCTCACCAACATTCGACGAGCCCTACGAGCAGTACTTC; CDR3aa: CASSPTFDEPYEQYF
j_gene: TRBJ1-2; v_gene: TRBV4-2; d_gene: TRBD1; abundance: NA; CDR3nt: TGTGCCAGCAGCCAAGAACAGGGGGACTATGGCTACACCTTC; CDR3aa: CASSQEQGDYGYTF
j_gene: TRBJ2-3; v_gene: TRBV29-1; d_gene: NA; abundance: NA; CDR3nt: TGCAGCGTTGACCCGGGCGCAGATACGCAGTATTTT; CDR3aa: CSVDPGADTQYF
j_gene: TRBJ1-2; v_gene: TRBV6-1; d_gene: NA; abundance: few; CDR3nt: TGTGCCAGCAGTGAAGCATCCTATAGCGGGGGGAACTATGGCTACACCTTC; CDR3aa: CASSEASYSGGNYGYTF
j_gene: TRBJ2-3; v_gene: TRBV7-3; d_gene: TRBD2; abundance: few; CDR3nt: TGTGCCAGCAGCCCATTTAGAGCGGGAGTGTTGAAAGATACGCAGTATTTT; CDR3aa: CASSPFRAGVLKDTQYF
j_gene: TRBJ2-7; v_gene: TRBV7-9; d_gene: TRBD2; abundance: many; CDR3nt: TGTGCCAGCAGCTTAGAAAGCGGGAGGGCCTCCTACGAGCAGTACTTC; CDR3aa: CASSLESGRASYEQYF
j_gene: TRBJ1-1; v_gene: TRBV4-1; d_gene: TRBD1; abundance: NA; CDR3nt: TGCGCCAGCAGCCCTCCGGGACAGGGCCTAAGGGAAGCTTTCTTT; CDR3aa: CASSPPGQGLREAFF
j_gene: TRBJ2-1; v_gene: TRBV20-1; d_gene: TRBD2; abundance: NA; CDR3nt: TGCAGTGCTAGAGGGGGACTAGCGGGAGACAATGAGCAGTTCTTC; CDR3aa: CSARGGLAGDNEQFF
j_gene: TRBJ2-3; v_gene: TRBV10-3; d_gene: NA; abundance: NA; CDR3nt: TGTGCCATCAGTGTGAGGCTAGGGAACACAGATACGCAGTATTTT; CDR3aa: CAISVRLGNTDTQYF
j_gene: TRBJ1-1; v_gene: TRBV12-3/TRBV12-4; d_gene: NA; abundance: NA; CDR3nt: TGTGCCAGCAGTTTTGGCCCTAGGGGGGGCACTGAAGCTTTCTTT; CDR3aa: CASSFGPRGGTEAFF
j_gene: TRBJ1-1; v_gene: TRBV19; d_gene: TRBD1; abundance: few; CDR3nt: TGTGCCAGTAGTTTAACGAACAGGGGGAGGACTGAAGCTTTCTTT; CDR3aa: CASSLTNRGRTEAFF
j_gene: TRBJ2-6; v_gene: TRBV7-2; d_gene: NA; abundance: NA; CDR3nt: TGTGCCAGCAGCTTAAGGGGGGCCAACGTCCTGACTTTC; CDR3aa: CASSLRGANVLTF
j_gene: TRBJ2-4; v_gene: TRBV5-1; d_gene: TRBD1; abundance: NA; CDR3nt: TGCGCCAGCAGCATGGGACAGGCAAACATTCAGTACTTC; CDR3aa: CASSMGQANIQYF
j_gene: TRBJ1-1; v_gene: TRBV5-6; d_gene: NA; abundance: few; CDR3nt: TGTGCCAGCAGCTTGGGGTTGGCGAACACTGAAGCTTTCTTT; CDR3aa: CASSLGLANTEAFF
j_gene: TRBJ2-2; v_gene: TRBV2; d_gene: NA; abundance: few; CDR3nt: TGTGCCAGCAGTGAAGCGCTCTGGAACACCGGGGAGCTGTTTTTT; CDR3aa: CASSEALWNTGELFF
j_gene: TRBJ2-1; v_gene: TRBV11-2; d_gene: NA; abundance: few; CDR3nt: TGTGCCAGCAGCTTCCTATACTATGAGCAGTTCTTC; CDR3aa: CASSFLYYEQFF
j_gene: TRBJ2-3; v_gene: TRBV6-6; d_gene: TRBD2; abundance: few; CDR3nt: TGTGCCAGCATGGCGCTAGCGGGAGGACCTACGCAGTATTTT; CDR3aa: CASMALAGGPTQYF
j_gene: TRBJ1-2; v_gene: TRBV3-1; d_gene: NA; abundance: few; CDR3nt: TGTGCCAGCAGCCAGCAGGTCTATGGCTACACCTTC; CDR3aa: CASSQQVYGYTF
j_gene: TRBJ1-3; v_gene: TRBV5-1; d_gene: NA; abundance: NA; CDR3nt: TGCGCCAGCAGCTTGGCCAGTTCGGCGGGGCCTGGAAACACCATATATTTT; CDR3aa: CASSLASSAGPGNTIYF
j_gene: TRBJ1-5; v_gene: TRBV15; d_gene: NA; abundance: many; CDR3nt: TGTGCCACCAGCCGTGACAGTAGCAATCAGCCCCAGCATTTT; CDR3aa: CATSRDSSNQPQHF
j_gene: TRBJ2-3; v_gene: TRBV6-2/TRBV6-3; d_gene: TRBD2; abundance: few; CDR3nt: TGTGCCAGCAGTTACTCTAGCGGGAGCTCAGATACGCAGTATTTT; CDR3aa: CASSYSSGSSDTQYF